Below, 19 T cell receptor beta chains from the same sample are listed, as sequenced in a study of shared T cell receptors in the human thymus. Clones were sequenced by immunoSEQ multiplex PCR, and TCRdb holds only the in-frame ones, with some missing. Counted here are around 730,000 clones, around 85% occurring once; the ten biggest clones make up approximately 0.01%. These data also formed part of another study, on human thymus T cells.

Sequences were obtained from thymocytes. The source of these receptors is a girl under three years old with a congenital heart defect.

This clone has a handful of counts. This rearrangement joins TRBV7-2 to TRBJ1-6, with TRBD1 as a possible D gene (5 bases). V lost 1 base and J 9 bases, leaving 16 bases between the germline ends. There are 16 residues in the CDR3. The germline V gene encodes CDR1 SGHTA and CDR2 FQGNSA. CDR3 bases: TGTGCCAGCAGCTTAGTATCGGTCAGGGAGGTTTCACCCCTCCACTTT. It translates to CASSLVSVREVSPLHF.

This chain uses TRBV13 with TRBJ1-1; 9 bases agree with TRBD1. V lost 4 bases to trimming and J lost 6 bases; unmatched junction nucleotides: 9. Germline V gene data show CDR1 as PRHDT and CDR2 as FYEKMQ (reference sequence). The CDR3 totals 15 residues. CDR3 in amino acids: CASSSSQGARAEAFF. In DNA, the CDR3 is TGTGCCAGCAGCTCGTCACAGGGGGCGCGTGCTGAAGCTTTCTTT.

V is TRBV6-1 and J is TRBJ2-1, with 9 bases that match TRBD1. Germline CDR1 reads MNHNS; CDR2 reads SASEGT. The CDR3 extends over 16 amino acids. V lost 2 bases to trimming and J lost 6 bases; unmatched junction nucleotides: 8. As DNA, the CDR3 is TGTGCCAGCAGTGAAAGGCACGGACAGGGGTGCAATGAGCAGTTCTTC. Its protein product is CASSERHGQGCNEQFF.

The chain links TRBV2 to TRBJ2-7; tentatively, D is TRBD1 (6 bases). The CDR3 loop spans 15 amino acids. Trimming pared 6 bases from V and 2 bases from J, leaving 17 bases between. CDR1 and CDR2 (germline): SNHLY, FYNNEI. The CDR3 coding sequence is TGTGCCAGCAGCGATTCCGAGGGACACCCCTACGAGCAGTACTTC. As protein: CASSDSEGHPYEQYF.

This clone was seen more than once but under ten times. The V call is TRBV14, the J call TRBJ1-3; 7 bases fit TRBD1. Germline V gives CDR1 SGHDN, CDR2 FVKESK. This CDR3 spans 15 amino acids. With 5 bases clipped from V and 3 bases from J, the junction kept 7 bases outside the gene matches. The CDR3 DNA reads TGTGCCAGCAGCTCCCGGACAGGCTGTGGAAACACCATATATTTT. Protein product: CASSSRTGCGNTIYF.

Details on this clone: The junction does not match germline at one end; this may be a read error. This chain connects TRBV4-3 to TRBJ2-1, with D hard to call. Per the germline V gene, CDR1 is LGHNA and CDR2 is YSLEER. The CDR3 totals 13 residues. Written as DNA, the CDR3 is TGCGCCAGCAGCCAAGGGCGGTACAATGAGCAGCTCTTC. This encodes CASSQGRYNEQLF.

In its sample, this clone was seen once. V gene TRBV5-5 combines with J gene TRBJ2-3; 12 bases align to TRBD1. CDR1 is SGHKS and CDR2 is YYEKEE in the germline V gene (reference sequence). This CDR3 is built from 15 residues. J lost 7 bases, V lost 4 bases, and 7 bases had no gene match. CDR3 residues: CASSHGTGGIYTQYF. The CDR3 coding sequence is TGTGCCAGCAGCCATGGGACAGGGGGCATATATACGCAGTATTTT.

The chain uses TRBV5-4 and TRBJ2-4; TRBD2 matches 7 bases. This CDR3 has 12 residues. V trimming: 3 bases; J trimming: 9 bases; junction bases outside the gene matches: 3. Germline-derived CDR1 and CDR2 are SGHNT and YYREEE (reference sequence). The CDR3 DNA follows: TGTGCCAGCAGCTGGGGGGGTGGCATTCAGTACTTC. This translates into CASSWGGGIQYF.

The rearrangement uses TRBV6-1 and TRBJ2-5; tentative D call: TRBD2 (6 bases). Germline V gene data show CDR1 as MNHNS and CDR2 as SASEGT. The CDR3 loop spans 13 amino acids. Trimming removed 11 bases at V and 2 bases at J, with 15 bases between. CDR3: CARLGAGQETQYF. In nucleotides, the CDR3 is TGTGCCCGTCTAGGGGCGGGGCAAGAGACCCAGTACTTC.

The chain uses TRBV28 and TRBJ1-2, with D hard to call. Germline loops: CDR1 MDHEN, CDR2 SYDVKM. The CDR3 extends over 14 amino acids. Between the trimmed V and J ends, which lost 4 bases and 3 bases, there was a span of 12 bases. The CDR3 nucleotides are TGTGCCAGCAGTTCTCCTACCCTATACTATGGCTACACCTTC. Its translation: CASSSPTLYYGYTF.

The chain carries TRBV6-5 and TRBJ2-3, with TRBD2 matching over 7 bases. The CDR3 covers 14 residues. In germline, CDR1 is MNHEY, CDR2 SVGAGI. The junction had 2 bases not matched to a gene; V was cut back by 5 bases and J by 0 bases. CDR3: CASSRGVSTDTQYF. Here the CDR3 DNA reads TGTGCCAGCAGTCGGGGGGTAAGCACAGATACGCAGTATTTT.

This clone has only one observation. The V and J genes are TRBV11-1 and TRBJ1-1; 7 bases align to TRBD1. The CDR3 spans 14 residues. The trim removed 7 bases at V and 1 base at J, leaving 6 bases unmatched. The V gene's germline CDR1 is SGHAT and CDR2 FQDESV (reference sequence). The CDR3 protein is CASTNRGENTEAFF. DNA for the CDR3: TGTGCCAGCACTAACAGGGGTGAGAACACTGAAGCTTTCTTT. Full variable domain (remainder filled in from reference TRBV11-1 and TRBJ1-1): EAEVAQSPRYKITEKSQAVAFWCDPISGHATLYWYRQILGQGPELLVQFQDESVVDDSQLPKDRFSAERLKGVDSTLKIQPAELGDSAMYLCASTNRGENTEAFFGQGTRLTVV.

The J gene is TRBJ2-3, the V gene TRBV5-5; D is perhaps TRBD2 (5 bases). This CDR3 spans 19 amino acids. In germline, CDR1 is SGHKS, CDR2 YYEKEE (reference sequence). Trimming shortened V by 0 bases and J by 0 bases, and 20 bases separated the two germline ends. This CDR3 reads CASSLGGDRAEGSTDTQYF. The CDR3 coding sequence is TGTGCCAGCAGCTTGGGTGGGGATCGGGCAGAGGGAAGCACAGATACGCAGTATTTT.

This CDR3 is CASSSDRGSLYGYTF. The CDR3 bases are TGTGCCAGCAGCTCGGACAGGGGGTCCCTATATGGCTACACCTTC. The gene calls are TRBV5-6 and TRBJ1-2; 10 bases match TRBD1. The germline gives CDR1 SGHDT, CDR2 YYEEEE. V trimming: 3 bases; J trimming: 5 bases; junction bases outside the gene matches: 7. The CDR3 is made up of 15 amino acids.

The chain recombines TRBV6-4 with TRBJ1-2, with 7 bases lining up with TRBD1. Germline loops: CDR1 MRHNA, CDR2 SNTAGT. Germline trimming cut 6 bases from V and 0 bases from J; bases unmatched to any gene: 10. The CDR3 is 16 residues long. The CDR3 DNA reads TGTGCCAGCAGAGAGAACGGGACAGAGACTAACTATGGCTACACCTTC. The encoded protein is CASRENGTETNYGYTF.

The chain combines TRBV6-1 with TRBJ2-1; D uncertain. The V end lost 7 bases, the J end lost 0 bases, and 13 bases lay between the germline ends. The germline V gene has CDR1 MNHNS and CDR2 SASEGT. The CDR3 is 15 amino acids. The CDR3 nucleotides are TGTGCCAGCACCCTAGACCCGAGCTCCTACAATGAGCAGTTCTTC. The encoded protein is CASTLDPSSYNEQFF.

As DNA, the CDR3 is TGTGCCAGCAGTGCTCGTGGCGGATGGCCGAACACTGAAGCTTTCTTT. It yields the protein CASSARGGWPNTEAFF. The chain recombines TRBV6-1 with TRBJ1-1; unclear D gene. V lost 4 bases and J 1 base, leaving 16 bases between the germline ends. The CDR3 loop spans 16 amino acids. Looked up from germline, CDR1 is MNHNS and CDR2 is SASEGT.

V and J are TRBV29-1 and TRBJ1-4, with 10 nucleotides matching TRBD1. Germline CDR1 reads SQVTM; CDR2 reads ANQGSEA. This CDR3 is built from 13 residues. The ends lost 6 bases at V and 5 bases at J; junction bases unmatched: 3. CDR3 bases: TGCAGCGTCCCGGGACAGGGGAATGAAAAACTGTTTTTT. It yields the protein CSVPGQGNEKLFF.

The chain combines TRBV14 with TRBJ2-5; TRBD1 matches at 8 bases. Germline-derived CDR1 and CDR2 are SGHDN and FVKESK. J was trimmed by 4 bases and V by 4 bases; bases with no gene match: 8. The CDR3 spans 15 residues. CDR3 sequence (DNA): TGTGCCAGCAGCCTCTATCGGGACAGGCGAGAGACCCAGTACTTC. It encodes CASSLYRDRRETQYF.